The sequence of this T cell receptor (beta chain) was determined in a study of T cell clonality in common variable immunodeficiency (dated by TCRdb to the mid-2010s). Broad study findings and their caveats: The authors noted that sequencing repertoires of T cell subpopulations would be needed to clarify what caused the increased clonality in CVID. Healthy controls shared more TCRbeta clones with each other than CVID subjects shared among themselves (p < 0.0001). Increased TCRbeta clonality was found in CVID subjects compared with healthy controls (t-test p = 0.018), with the increase being most characteristic of about a third of subjects. Reportedly, TCRbeta sequences from CVID had fewer deletions and N-nucleotide insertions, and highly modified clones with 13 or more V deletions were absent from CVID. Even though DNA input was equal, the average per sample came to about 81,820 unique sequences for controls compared with roughly 30,000 for CVID samples. Patient heterogeneity within the CVID cohort put limits on correlating repertoire features with clinical complications.

CVID samples and control samples contributed equivalent amounts of genomic DNA as sequencing input. For every sample, a 60 bp segment covering the rearranged TCRbeta CDR3 region was amplified and then sequenced. The immunoSEQ assay, a bias-corrected multiplex PCR combined with high-throughput sequencing, was used to amplify TCRbeta. In the source study's methods: Every unique nucleotide sequence counted as a clone and was annotated with V, D and J genes, copy number and frequency. Sequences were labeled productive if in frame, and non-productive if out of frame or containing stop codons. As previously described, clonality was computed from Shannon's entropy. The predicted amino acid sequences of productive clones were used to derive mean CDR3 Kyte-Doolittle hydropathy. Hierarchical clustering of scaled V gene usage was performed with the R hclust function using Manhattan distance and complete linkage. Clone sharing by CDR3 amino acid sequence was assessed by resampling 12 repertoires per group over 100 rounds. The repertoires were searched for 70 published EBV-specific and fewer than 250 published CMV-specific TCRbeta sequences. Analysis left out a couple of CVID samples that produced under 10,000 sequences, so 40 to 50 CVID repertoires remained. This is the immuneACCESS table as TCRdb keeps it, with only in-frame sequences that have V and J called. A part of the clones is gone; compared with another copy, unresolved V genes explain less than half, and the rest is unexplained. V, J and clone size are taken as reported in that table, and D and trimming were inferred from the DNA itself. The table gives around 47,000 clones for this sample, with none occurring only once. Roughly 0.66% of the sample is in the top ten clones.

Compared with germline, V lacks 4 bases and J lacks 5 bases; bases without a gene match: 5. The CDR3 has 15 amino acids, counting the end cysteine and phenylalanine. The CDR3 was read in part: 36 bases, with the frame set at base 1. The germline V gene gives CDR1 as SGHNT and CDR2 as YENEEA. In this sample, this clone turned up many times. The clone's antigen remains unknown. Read sequence stops 3 residues before the CDR3 end, and the germline J gene provides the missing end. Most CVID patients and most healthy controls were of Caucasian heritage. Heparinized peripheral whole blood samples of roughly 5 to 8 ml were obtained from each donor. Genomic DNA from adults with common variable immune deficiency (CVID) and from healthy adult controls was the source for sequencing TCRbeta CDR3 repertoires. There were approximately 22 healthy adult volunteers in the control group (roughly twelve female and approximately ten male), ranging in age from about 23 to 75 years, with a mean age of around 36. Diluted blood was density-centrifuged over Hypaque 1077 or Ficoll-Paque to isolate peripheral blood mononuclear cells. Unsorted mononuclear cells served as the source of genomic DNA, which was extracted either by Qiagen column purification or by a centrifugation-based method.

Input material: peripheral blood mononuclear cells. Recombination linked TRBV11-3 to TRBJ2-1, and 10 junctional nucleotides match TRBD1. The source is a person aged 18 to 70 in good health. The CDR3 protein is CASSSGQGGHNEQFF. Incomplete CDR3 DNA: TGTGCCAGCAGCTCCGGACAGGGGGGTCACAATGAG. Joined to the reference TRBV11-3 and TRBJ2-1 proteins, this CDR3 gives the full variable domain: EAGVVQSPRYKIIEKKQPVAFWCNPISGHNTLYWYLQNLGQGPELLIRYENEEAVDDSQLPKDRFSAERLKGVDSTLKIQPAELGDSAVYLCASSSGQGGHNEQFFGPGTRLTVL.